The clone carrying this T cell receptor (beta chain) has a handful of counts. Its antigen is still unknown. Sequencing of cultured CD4+ T cell DNA used the Oncomine TCR Beta short-read assay. Each CDR3 protein gets one entry after TCRdb re-called the PCR reads with MiXCR. The sample includes roughly 10,000 distinct CDR3 sequences, around 50% of them seen just once. Germline loops: CDR1 DFQATT, CDR2 SNEGSKA (reference sequence). The CDR3 covers 16 residues. V shed 0 bases and J 3 bases; nucleotides not matched to a gene: 6. The record originates from a study of vaccination and CD4 T cells after COVID-19. Treatment reported: roughly 10-day PBMC culture with coronavirus spike peptide pools or control peptides (ViraFEST assay).

The receptor was isolated from a human donor who had recovered from COVID-19. The chain couples TRBV20-1 to TRBJ2-2, with 8 bases lining up with TRBD1. Sequences were obtained from CD4+ T cells from blood, cultured in vitro. CDR3 residues: CSARDDVRGHTGELFF. CDR3 in DNA: TGCAGTGCTAGAGATGACGTCAGGGGGCACACCGGGGAGCTGTTTTTT.